This T cell receptor (beta chain) emerged from a study of post-analysis software for immune sequencing data. Background on the study: Clinical courses comprised relapsing-remitting, secondary progressive and progressive-relapsing multiple sclerosis. General study findings and limits: Patients showed TRBV5-6, TRBV5-1 and TRBV20-1 among several TRBV segments more frequent than in controls.

This CDR3 has 13 residues. CDR1 SGHNT and CDR2 YENEEA come from the germline V gene. The germline V and J ends were trimmed by 3 bases and 7 bases, with 13 bases remaining between them. With regard to this clonotype: Its antigen is still unknown.

Every TCR beta cDNA library bore unique molecular identifiers. TCRdb processed the PCR reads anew with MiXCR; each CDR3 protein has one entry. The table records about 560,000 distinct CDR3 sequences, about 40% of them present only once. This sequence originates from a girl aged 10 to 17 with multiple sclerosis. The chain uses TRBV11-3 and TRBJ2-7, with TRBD1 as a possible D gene (6 bases). Sample: blood. The CDR3 loop is CASSFSPQGEQYF. The CDR3 bases are TGTGCCAGCAGCTTCTCCCCCCAGGGGGAGCAGTACTTC.